This T cell receptor beta chain was identified in a study of T cell responses to AZD1222 COVID-19 vaccine. Clones were sequenced by immunoSEQ multiplex PCR, and TCRdb holds only the in-frame ones, with some missing. The sample records just over 150,000 clones, less than 95% being singletons. This specimen was peripheral blood, taken on day 0 of AZD1222 vaccination. This TCR was recovered from an adult in good health.

The CDR3 region has the DNA TGTGCCAGCAGCTTGAAAGGCAGGGTTGATGGCTACACCTTC. This encodes CASSLKGRVDGYTF. The genes are TRBV5-4 and TRBJ1-2, with TRBD1 as a possible D gene (5 bases). V was trimmed by 1 base and J by 6 bases, leaving 13 bases between them. The CDR3 loop spans 14 amino acids. Germline V CDR1 and CDR2: SGHNT, YYREEE (reference sequence).